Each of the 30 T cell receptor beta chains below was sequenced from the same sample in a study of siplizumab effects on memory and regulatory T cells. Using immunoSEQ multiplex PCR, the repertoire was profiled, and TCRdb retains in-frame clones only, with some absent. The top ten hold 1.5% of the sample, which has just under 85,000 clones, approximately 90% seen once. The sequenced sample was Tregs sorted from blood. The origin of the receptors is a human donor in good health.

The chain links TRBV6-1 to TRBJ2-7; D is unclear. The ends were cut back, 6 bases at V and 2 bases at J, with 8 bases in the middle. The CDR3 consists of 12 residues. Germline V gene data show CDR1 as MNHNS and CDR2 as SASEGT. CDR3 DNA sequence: TGTGCCAGCAGCCCACAAGCCTACGAGCAGTACTTC. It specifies CASSPQAYEQYF.

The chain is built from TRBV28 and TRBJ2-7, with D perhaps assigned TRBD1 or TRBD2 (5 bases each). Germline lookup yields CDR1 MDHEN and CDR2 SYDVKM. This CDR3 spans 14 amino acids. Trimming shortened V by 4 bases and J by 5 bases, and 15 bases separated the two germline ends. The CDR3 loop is CASSSPAGTNEQYF. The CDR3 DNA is TGTGCCAGCAGTTCTCCAGCAGGGACGAACGAGCAGTACTTC.

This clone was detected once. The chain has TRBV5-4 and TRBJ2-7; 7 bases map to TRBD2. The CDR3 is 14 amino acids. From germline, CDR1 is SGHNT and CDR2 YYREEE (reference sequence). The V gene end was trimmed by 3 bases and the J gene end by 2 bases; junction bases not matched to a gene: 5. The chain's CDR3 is CASSWEGTPYEQYF. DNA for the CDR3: TGTGCCAGCAGCTGGGAGGGGACCCCCTACGAGCAGTACTTC.

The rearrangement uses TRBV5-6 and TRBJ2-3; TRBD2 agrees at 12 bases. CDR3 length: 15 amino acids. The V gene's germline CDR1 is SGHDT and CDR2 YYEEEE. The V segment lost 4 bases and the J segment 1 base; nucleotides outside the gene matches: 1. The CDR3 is CASSRLAGGTDTQYF. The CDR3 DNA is TGTGCCAGCAGCCGACTAGCGGGGGGCACAGATACGCAGTATTTT. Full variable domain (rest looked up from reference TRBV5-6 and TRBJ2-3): DAGVTQSPTHLIKTRGQQVTLRCSPKSGHDTVSWYQQALGQGPQFIFQYYEEEERQRGNFPDRFSGHQFPNYSSELNVNALLLGDSALYLCASSRLAGGTDTQYFGPGTRLTVL.

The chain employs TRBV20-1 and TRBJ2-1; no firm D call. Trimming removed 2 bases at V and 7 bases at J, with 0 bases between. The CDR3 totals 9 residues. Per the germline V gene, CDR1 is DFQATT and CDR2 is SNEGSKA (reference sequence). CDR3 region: CSARNEQFF. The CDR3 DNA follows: TGCAGTGCTAGAAATGAGCAGTTCTTC.

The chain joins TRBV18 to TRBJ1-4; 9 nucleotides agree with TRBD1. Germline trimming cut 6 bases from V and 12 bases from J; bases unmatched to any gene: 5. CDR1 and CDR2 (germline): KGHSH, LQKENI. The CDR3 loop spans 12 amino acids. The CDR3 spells CASSLQGAQLFF. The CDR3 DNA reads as TGTGCCAGCTCCCTACAGGGGGCACAACTGTTTTTT.

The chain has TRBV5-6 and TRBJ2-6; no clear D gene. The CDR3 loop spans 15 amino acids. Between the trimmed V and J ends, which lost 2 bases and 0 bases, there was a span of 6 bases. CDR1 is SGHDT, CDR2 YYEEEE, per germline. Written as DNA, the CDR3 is TGTGCCAGCAGCTTTCAGTCCTCTGGGGCCAACGTCCTGACTTTC. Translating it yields CASSFQSSGANVLTF.

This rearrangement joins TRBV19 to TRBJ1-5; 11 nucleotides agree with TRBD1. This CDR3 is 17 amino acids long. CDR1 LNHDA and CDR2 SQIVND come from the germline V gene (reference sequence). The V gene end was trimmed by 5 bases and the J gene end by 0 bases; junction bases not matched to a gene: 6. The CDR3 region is CASSPGQGGYSNQPQHF. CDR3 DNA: TGTGCCAGTAGTCCGGGACAGGGGGGATATAGCAATCAGCCCCAGCATTTT.

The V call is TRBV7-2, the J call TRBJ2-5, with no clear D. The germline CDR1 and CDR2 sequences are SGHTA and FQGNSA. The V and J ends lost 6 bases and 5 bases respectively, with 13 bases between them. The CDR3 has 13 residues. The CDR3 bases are TGTGCCAGCAGGGTCCCGCTTGTCGAGACCCAGTACTTC. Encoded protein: CASRVPLVETQYF.

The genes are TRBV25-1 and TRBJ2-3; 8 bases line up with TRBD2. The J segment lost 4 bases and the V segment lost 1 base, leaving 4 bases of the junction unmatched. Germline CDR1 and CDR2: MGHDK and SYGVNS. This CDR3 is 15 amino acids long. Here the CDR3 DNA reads TGTGCCAGCAGTGAATTCCGGGGGGGCCCAGATACGCAGTATTTT. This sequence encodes CASSEFRGGPDTQYF.

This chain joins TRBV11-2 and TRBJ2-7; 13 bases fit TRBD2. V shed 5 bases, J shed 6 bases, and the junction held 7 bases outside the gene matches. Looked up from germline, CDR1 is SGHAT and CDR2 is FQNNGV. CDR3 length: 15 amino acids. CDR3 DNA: TGTGCCAGCAGCCGACTAGCGGGGGGTCGGGGCGAGCAGTACTTC. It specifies CASSRLAGGRGEQYF.

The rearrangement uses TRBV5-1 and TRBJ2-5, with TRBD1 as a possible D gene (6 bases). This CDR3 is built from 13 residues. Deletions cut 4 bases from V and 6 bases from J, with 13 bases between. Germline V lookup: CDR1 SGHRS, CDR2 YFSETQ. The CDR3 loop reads CASSPDRRKTQYF. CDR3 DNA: TGCGCCAGCAGCCCCGACAGGAGAAAGACCCAGTACTTC.

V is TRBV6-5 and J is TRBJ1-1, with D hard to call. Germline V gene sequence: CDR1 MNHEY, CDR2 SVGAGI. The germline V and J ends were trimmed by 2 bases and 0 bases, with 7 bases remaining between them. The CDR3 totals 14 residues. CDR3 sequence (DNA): TGTGCCAGCAGTTACCTTCAGGTGAACACTGAAGCTTTCTTT. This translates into CASSYLQVNTEAFF.

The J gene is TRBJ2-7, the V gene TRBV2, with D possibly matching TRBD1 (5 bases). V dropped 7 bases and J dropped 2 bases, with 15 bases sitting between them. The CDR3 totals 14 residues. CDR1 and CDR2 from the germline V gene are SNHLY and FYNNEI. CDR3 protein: CASNRGDFTYEQYF. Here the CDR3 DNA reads TGTGCCAGCAATAGGGGTGACTTCACCTACGAGCAGTACTTC.

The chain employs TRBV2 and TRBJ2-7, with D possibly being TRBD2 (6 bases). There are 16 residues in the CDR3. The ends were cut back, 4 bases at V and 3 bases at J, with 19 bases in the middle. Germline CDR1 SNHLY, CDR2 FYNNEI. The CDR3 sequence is CASSAGGFPGVYEQYF. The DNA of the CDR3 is TGTGCCAGCAGTGCTGGGGGGTTTCCGGGGGTCTACGAGCAGTACTTC. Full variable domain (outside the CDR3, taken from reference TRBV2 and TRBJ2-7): EPEVTQTPSHQVTQMGQEVILRCVPISNHLYFYWYRQILGQKVEFLVSFYNNEISEKSEIFDDQFSVERPDGSNFTLKIRSTKLEDSAMYFCASSAGGFPGVYEQYFGPGTRLTVT.

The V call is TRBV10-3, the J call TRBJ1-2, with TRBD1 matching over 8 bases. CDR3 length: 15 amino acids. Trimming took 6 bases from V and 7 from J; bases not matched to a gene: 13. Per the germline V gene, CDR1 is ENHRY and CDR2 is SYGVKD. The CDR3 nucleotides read TGTGCCATCAGCCATAGAGGCCAGGGGGCACTTGGCTACACCTTC. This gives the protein CAISHRGQGALGYTF.

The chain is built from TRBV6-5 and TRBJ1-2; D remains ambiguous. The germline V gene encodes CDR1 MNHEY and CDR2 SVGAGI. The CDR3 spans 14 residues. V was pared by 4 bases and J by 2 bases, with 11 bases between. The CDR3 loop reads CASSSPVLNYGYTF. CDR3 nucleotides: TGTGCCAGCAGTTCCCCGGTCCTGAACTATGGCTACACCTTC.

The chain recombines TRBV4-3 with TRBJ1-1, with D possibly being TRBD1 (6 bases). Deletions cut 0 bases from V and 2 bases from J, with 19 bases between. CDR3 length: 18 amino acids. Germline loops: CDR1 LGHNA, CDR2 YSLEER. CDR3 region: CASSQDPFYREHNTEAFF. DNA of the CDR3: TGCGCCAGCAGCCAAGACCCCTTCTACAGGGAACATAACACTGAAGCTTTCTTT.

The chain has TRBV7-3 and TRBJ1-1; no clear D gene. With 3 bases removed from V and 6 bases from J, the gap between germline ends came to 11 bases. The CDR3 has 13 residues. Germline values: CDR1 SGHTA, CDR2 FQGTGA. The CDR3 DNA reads TGTGCCAGCAGCTTGTCCGGTTCGGCTGAAGCTTTCTTT. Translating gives CASSLSGSAEAFF.

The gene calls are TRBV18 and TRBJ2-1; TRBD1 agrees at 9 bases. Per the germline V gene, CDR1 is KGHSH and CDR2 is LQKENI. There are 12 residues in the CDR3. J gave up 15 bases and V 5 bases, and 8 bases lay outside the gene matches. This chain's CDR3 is CASSNDRGSSFF. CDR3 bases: TGTGCCAGCTCAAATGACAGGGGGAGTTCGTTCTTC.

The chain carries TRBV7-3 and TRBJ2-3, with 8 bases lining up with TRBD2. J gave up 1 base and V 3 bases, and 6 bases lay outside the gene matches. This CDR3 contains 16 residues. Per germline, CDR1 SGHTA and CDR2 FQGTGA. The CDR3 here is CASSFLAGGGTDTQYF. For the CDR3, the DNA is TGTGCCAGCAGCTTCTTGGCGGGGGGAGGCACAGATACGCAGTATTTT.

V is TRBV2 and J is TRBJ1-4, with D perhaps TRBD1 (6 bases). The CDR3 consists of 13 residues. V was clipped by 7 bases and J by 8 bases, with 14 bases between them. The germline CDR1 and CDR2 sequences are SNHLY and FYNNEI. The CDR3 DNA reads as TGTGCCAGCACACGAGGGGGGGGCGAAAAACTGTTTTTT. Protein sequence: CASTRGGGEKLFF.

In DNA, the CDR3 is TGTGCCAGCAGCCAAGATTCCCCCTCCCGTGGGAACACTGAAGCTTTCTTT. This gives the protein CASSQDSPSRGNTEAFF. This rearrangement joins TRBV4-2 to TRBJ1-1; no definite D call. The CDR3 loop spans 17 amino acids. V dropped 0 bases and J dropped 1 base, with 15 bases sitting between them. Germline V gives CDR1 LGHNA, CDR2 YNFKEQ.

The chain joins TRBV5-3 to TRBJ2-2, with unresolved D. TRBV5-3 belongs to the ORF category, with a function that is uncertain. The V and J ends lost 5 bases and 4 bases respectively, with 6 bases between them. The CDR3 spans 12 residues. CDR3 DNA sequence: TGTGCCAGAAGGGATAGCACCGGGGAGCTGTTTTTT. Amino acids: CARRDSTGELFF.

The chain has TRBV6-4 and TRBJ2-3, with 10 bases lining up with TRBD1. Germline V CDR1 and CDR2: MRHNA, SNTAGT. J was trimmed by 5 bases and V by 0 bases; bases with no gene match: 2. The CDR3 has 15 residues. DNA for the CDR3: TGTGCCAGCAGTGACTCGGACAGGGGGGTAGATACGCAGTATTTT. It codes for CASSDSDRGVDTQYF.

The DNA of the CDR3 is TGTGCCAGCTCACCAATTCTTGTGGCCAGCACAGATACGCAGTATTTT. Its translation: CASSPILVASTDTQYF. The V call is TRBV18, the J call TRBJ2-3, with D uncertain. Looked up from germline, CDR1 is KGHSH and CDR2 is LQKENI. The CDR3 is 16 residues long. Trimming shortened V by 2 bases and J by 0 bases, and 12 bases separated the two germline ends.

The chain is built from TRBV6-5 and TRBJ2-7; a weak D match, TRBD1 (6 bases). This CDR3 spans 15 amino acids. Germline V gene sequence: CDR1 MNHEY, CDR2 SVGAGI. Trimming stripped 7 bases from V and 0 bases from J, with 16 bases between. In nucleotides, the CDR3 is TGTGCCAGCAAAAGGGGTACAGGGTACTCCTACGAGCAGTACTTC. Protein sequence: CASKRGTGYSYEQYF.

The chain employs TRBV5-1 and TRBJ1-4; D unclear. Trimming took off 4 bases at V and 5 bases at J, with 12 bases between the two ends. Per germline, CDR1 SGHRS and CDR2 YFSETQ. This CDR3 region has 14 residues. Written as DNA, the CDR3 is TGCGCCAGCAGCGCAACGGGTGGAAATGAAAAACTGTTTTTT. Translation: CASSATGGNEKLFF.

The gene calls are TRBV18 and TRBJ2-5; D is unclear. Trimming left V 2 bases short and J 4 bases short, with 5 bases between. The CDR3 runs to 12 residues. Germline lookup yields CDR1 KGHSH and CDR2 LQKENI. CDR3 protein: CASSPRGETQYF. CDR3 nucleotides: TGTGCCAGCTCACCAAGAGGAGAGACCCAGTACTTC.

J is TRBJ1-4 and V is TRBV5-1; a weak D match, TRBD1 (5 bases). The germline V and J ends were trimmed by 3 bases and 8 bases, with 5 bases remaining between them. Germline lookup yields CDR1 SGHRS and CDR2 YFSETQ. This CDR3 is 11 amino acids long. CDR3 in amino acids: CASSWGEKLFF. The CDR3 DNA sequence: TGCGCCAGCAGCTGGGGGGAAAAACTGTTTTTT.